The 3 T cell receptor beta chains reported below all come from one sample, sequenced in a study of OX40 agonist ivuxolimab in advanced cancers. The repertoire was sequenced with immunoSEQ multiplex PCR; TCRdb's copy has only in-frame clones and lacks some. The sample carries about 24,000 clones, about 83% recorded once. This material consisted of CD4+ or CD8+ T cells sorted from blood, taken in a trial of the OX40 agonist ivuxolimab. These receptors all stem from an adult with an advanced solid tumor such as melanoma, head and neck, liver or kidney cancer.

The DNA for the CDR3 is TGTGCCAGTAGTATGCAGGGGCCGGACACCGGGGAGCTGTTTTTT. This sequence encodes CASSMQGPDTGELFF. The chain links TRBV19 to TRBJ2-2; TRBD1 might be the D (6 bases). CDR3 length: 15 residues. The ends were cut back, 3 bases at V and 3 bases at J, with 11 bases in the middle. Germline V gene data show CDR1 as LNHDA and CDR2 as SQIVND (reference sequence).

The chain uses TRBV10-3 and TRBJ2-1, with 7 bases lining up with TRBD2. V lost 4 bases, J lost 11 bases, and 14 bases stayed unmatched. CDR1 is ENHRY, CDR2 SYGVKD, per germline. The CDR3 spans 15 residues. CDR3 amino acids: CAISGPASGVLKQFF. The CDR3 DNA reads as TGTGCCATCAGTGGTCCCGCTAGCGGAGTTCTGAAGCAGTTCTTC.

CDR3 in amino acids: CSVLQGGLAKNIQYF. The DNA of the CDR3 is TGCAGCGTACTTCAGGGGGGTCTAGCCAAAAACATTCAGTACTTC. The V and J genes are TRBV29-1 and TRBJ2-4, with D possibly TRBD1 on 7 matching bases. V was pared by 6 bases and J by 0 bases, with 15 bases between. CDR1 and CDR2 from the germline V gene are SQVTM and ANQGSEA. CDR3 length equals 15 residues.